The present T cell receptor beta chain was sequenced within a study of T cell responses to AZD1222 COVID-19 vaccine. Turning to the study itself: Second-dose timings of about 4 or about 12 weeks were pooled. Study observations and caveats: The donor cohort was predominantly white British with a female majority, and clonal diversity may have been underestimated.

A word on this clone: As yet, its antigen is unknown.

Profiled with immunoSEQ multiplex PCR; TCRdb holds only in-frame clones, not every one. The data show around 94,000 clones, more than 85% seen once. This TCR came from an adult in good health. The material sequenced was peripheral blood, taken on day 0 of AZD1222 vaccination.

CDR3: CSVLDRAGTPQHF. The CDR3, as DNA: TGCAGCGTTTTAGACAGGGCAGGGACGCCCCAGCATTTT. This chain joins TRBV29-1 and TRBJ1-5; 7 bases align to TRBD1. The CDR3 consists of 13 residues. V gave up 5 bases and J gave up 9 bases; unmatched junction bases: 10. The germline gives CDR1 SQVTM, CDR2 ANQGSEA.